This is a list of T cell receptor beta chains from one sample in a study of OX40 agonist ivuxolimab in advanced cancers. Measured with immunoSEQ multiplex PCR; TCRdb has only the in-frame clones, and not every one. Here the sample spans tens of thousands of clones, 65% to 85% being singletons. Material: CD4+ or CD8+ T cells sorted from blood, obtained in a trial of the OX40 agonist ivuxolimab. Receptor source: an adult with an advanced solid tumor such as melanoma, head and neck, liver or kidney cancer. Each CDR3 is given with its conserved first and last residue. The D gene is left open where the match is weak. A clone size is listed for some rows: how often the clone was seen (once, few, many), or a class if it is expanded.

V gene: TRBV12-5
clone size: -
J gene: TRBJ2-7
D gene: -
CDR3 protein: CASGLVYRELPYF
CDR3 DNA: TGTGCTAGTGGTTTGGTATATAGGGAGCTCCCGTACTTC

V gene: TRBV6-5
clone size: -
J gene: TRBJ2-7
D gene: TRBD2
CDR3 protein: CASSYTSGSEQYF
CDR3 DNA: TGTGCCAGCAGTTACACTAGCGGGAGCGAGCAGTACTTC

V gene: TRBV5-1
clone size: once
J gene: TRBJ1-1
D gene: TRBD1
CDR3 protein: CASSFTGANTEAFF
CDR3 DNA: TGCGCCAGCAGTTTTACAGGGGCGAACACTGAGGCTTTCTTT

V gene: TRBV6-5
clone size: -
J gene: TRBJ2-5
D gene: TRBD1
CDR3 protein: CASSYTGVETQYF
CDR3 DNA: TGTGCCAGCAGTTATACAGGGGTAGAGACCCAGTACTTC

V gene: TRBV7-2
clone size: -
J gene: TRBJ1-2
D gene: TRBD1
CDR3 protein: CASSLDRGANYGYTF
CDR3 DNA: TGTGCCAGCAGCCTCGACAGGGGTGCTAACTATGGCTACACCTTC

V gene: TRBV27
clone size: -
J gene: TRBJ2-5
D gene: -
CDR3 protein: CASSSLEGGGAETQYF
CDR3 DNA: TGTGCCAGCAGTTCACTTGAGGGGGGGGGCGCGGAGACCCAGTACTTC

V gene: TRBV30
clone size: -
J gene: TRBJ1-6
D gene: TRBD1
CDR3 protein: CAWSYGQEGSPLHF
CDR3 DNA: TGTGCCTGGAGTTACGGACAGGAAGGTTCACCCCTCCACTTT

V gene: TRBV2
clone size: -
J gene: TRBJ1-5
D gene: -
CDR3 protein: CASSVPHSNQPQHF
CDR3 DNA: TGTGCCAGCAGTGTTCCGCATAGCAATCAGCCCCAGCATTTT

V gene: TRBV6-1
clone size: -
J gene: TRBJ2-1
D gene: -
CDR3 protein: CASGPGGGYNEQFF
CDR3 DNA: TGTGCCAGCGGCCCCGGAGGGGGGTACAATGAGCAGTTCTTC

V gene: TRBV11-3
clone size: -
J gene: TRBJ1-3
D gene: -
CDR3 protein: CASSSLELREISGNTIYF
CDR3 DNA: TGTGCCAGCAGCTCTCTTGAACTCAGGGAAATCTCTGGAAACACCATATATTTT

V gene: TRBV9
clone size: -
J gene: TRBJ2-1
D gene: -
CDR3 protein: CASSFGGINYNEQFF
CDR3 DNA: TGTGCCAGCAGTTTCGGCGGAATTAACTACAATGAGCAGTTCTTC

V gene: TRBV4-1
clone size: -
J gene: TRBJ1-5
D gene: -
CDR3 protein: CASSQATGGLLNNQPQHF
CDR3 DNA: TGCGCCAGCAGCCAAGCGACAGGTGGATTGTTGAACAATCAGCCCCAGCATTTT

V gene: TRBV7-8
clone size: -
J gene: TRBJ1-4
D gene: TRBD1
CDR3 protein: CASSAGDRVDNEKLFF
CDR3 DNA: TGTGCCAGCAGCGCAGGGGACAGGGTTGATAATGAAAAACTGTTTTTT

V gene: TRBV29-1
clone size: -
J gene: TRBJ2-1
D gene: -
CDR3 protein: CSVEKQYNEQFF
CDR3 DNA: TGCAGCGTTGAAAAACAGTACAATGAGCAGTTCTTC

V gene: TRBV2
clone size: -
J gene: TRBJ1-1
D gene: -
CDR3 protein: CASSENLPRTEAFF
CDR3 DNA: TGTGCCAGCAGTGAGAACTTACCGCGAACTGAAGCTTTCTTT

V gene: TRBV4-1
clone size: few
J gene: TRBJ2-7
D gene: TRBD2
CDR3 protein: CASSQGNSGTYEQYF
CDR3 DNA: TGCGCCAGCAGCCAAGGTAATAGCGGGACCTACGAGCAGTACTTC

V gene: TRBV7-8
clone size: -
J gene: TRBJ1-6
D gene: -
CDR3 protein: CASSTKTGPGSSPLHF
CDR3 DNA: TGTGCCAGCAGCACCAAGACAGGCCCCGGGAGTTCACCCCTCCACTTT

V gene: TRBV7-9
clone size: -
J gene: TRBJ2-7
D gene: TRBD2
CDR3 protein: CASSLGAGGEQYF
CDR3 DNA: TGTGCCAGCAGCCTGGGGGCGGGGGGCGAGCAGTACTTC

V gene: TRBV2
clone size: few
J gene: TRBJ2-1
D gene: TRBD1
CDR3 protein: CASRADRGGTNEQFF
CDR3 DNA: TGTGCCAGCAGGGCCGACAGGGGCGGGACGAATGAGCAGTTCTTC

V gene: TRBV2
clone size: -
J gene: TRBJ2-7
D gene: -
CDR3 protein: CASSEVPYEQYF
CDR3 DNA: TGTGCCAGCAGTGAGGTTCCTTACGAGCAGTACTTC

V gene: TRBV28
clone size: once
J gene: TRBJ2-1
D gene: -
CDR3 protein: CASSLIPRNGEQFF
CDR3 DNA: TGTGCCAGCAGTTTAATTCCTAGGAACGGAGAGCAGTTCTTC

V gene: TRBV29-1
clone size: -
J gene: TRBJ2-1
D gene: TRBD2
CDR3 protein: CSVEPLRGSSYNEQFF
CDR3 DNA: TGCAGCGTTGAACCCCTTCGCGGGAGCTCCTACAATGAGCAGTTCTTC

V gene: TRBV28
clone size: -
J gene: TRBJ2-1
D gene: TRBD1
CDR3 protein: CASSYGTAFLSSYNEQFF
CDR3 DNA: TGTGCCAGCAGTTATGGGACAGCCTTTCTTAGCTCCTACAATGAGCAGTTCTTC

V gene: TRBV28
clone size: -
J gene: TRBJ1-2
D gene: TRBD1
CDR3 protein: CASSPGDRGGYGYTF
CDR3 DNA: TGTGCCAGCAGTCCCGGGGACAGGGGTGGGTATGGCTACACCTTC

V gene: TRBV7-2
clone size: -
J gene: TRBJ2-4
D gene: TRBD2
CDR3 protein: CASSGAGFLNIQYF
CDR3 DNA: TGTGCCAGCAGCGGAGCGGGATTTTTGAACATTCAGTACTTC

V gene: TRBV6-1
clone size: -
J gene: TRBJ1-5
D gene: -
CDR3 protein: CASSEFSKNSNQPQHF
CDR3 DNA: TGTGCCAGCAGTGAATTCAGCAAGAATAGCAATCAGCCCCAGCATTTT

V gene: TRBV19
clone size: few
J gene: TRBJ2-7
D gene: -
CDR3 protein: CASSLVKDSYEQYF
CDR3 DNA: TGTGCCAGTAGTTTAGTCAAGGACAGCTACGAGCAGTACTTC

V gene: TRBV18
clone size: once
J gene: TRBJ2-7
D gene: TRBD2
CDR3 protein: CASSPRGGGGLAGVGEQYF
CDR3 DNA: TGTGCCAGCTCACCCCGCGGAGGGGGAGGACTAGCGGGAGTCGGAGAGCAGTACTTC

V gene: TRBV27
clone size: few
J gene: TRBJ2-7
D gene: TRBD2
CDR3 protein: CASSTILAETYEQYF
CDR3 DNA: TGTGCCAGCAGTACTATACTAGCGGAAACCTACGAGCAGTACTTC

V gene: TRBV5-6
clone size: -
J gene: TRBJ2-3
D gene: -
CDR3 protein: CASSLGAASGYTDTQYF
CDR3 DNA: TGTGCCAGCAGCCTGGGGGCGGCTAGCGGATACACAGATACGCAGTATTTT

V gene: TRBV28
clone size: -
J gene: TRBJ2-3
D gene: -
CDR3 protein: CASSLYFLKGSTDTQYF
CDR3 DNA: TGTGCCAGCAGTTTATATTTTCTTAAGGGTAGCACAGATACGCAGTATTTT

V gene: TRBV18
clone size: -
J gene: TRBJ1-1
D gene: TRBD1
CDR3 protein: CASSSGQGNTEAFF
CDR3 DNA: TGTGCCAGCTCGTCGGGACAGGGAAACACTGAAGCTTTCTTT

V gene: TRBV6-1
clone size: -
J gene: TRBJ2-7
D gene: -
CDR3 protein: CASKQGLFYEQYF
CDR3 DNA: TGTGCCAGCAAACAGGGCCTTTTTTACGAGCAGTACTTC

V gene: TRBV7-7
clone size: once
J gene: TRBJ2-1
D gene: TRBD2
CDR3 protein: CASSRGLAGNNEQFF
CDR3 DNA: TGTGCTAGCAGCAGGGGACTAGCGGGGAACAATGAGCAGTTCTTC

V gene: TRBV28
clone size: many
J gene: TRBJ2-7
D gene: -
CDR3 protein: CASSLSPDFVSYEQYF
CDR3 DNA: TGTGCCAGCAGTTTATCCCCGGACTTTGTCTCCTACGAGCAGTACTTC

V gene: TRBV2
clone size: -
J gene: TRBJ2-1
D gene: TRBD1
CDR3 protein: CASRGQGDEQFF
CDR3 DNA: TGTGCCAGCAGGGGACAGGGCGATGAGCAGTTCTTC

V gene: TRBV7-2
clone size: -
J gene: TRBJ2-7
D gene: TRBD2
CDR3 protein: CASSYSGTSGTREQYF
CDR3 DNA: TGTGCCAGCAGCTATTCGGGGACTAGCGGGACGAGGGAGCAGTACTTC

V gene: TRBV11-2
clone size: -
J gene: TRBJ2-7
D gene: -
CDR3 protein: CASSFVTGSYEQYF
CDR3 DNA: TGTGCCAGCAGCTTTGTCACAGGTTCCTACGAGCAGTACTTC

V gene: TRBV7-3
clone size: -
J gene: TRBJ2-6
D gene: -
CDR3 protein: CASSRNSGANVLTF
CDR3 DNA: TGTGCCAGCAGCCGGAACTCTGGGGCCAACGTCCTGACTTTC

V gene: TRBV9
clone size: few
J gene: TRBJ2-1
D gene: TRBD2
CDR3 protein: CASSVEASGRGRNEQFF
CDR3 DNA: TGTGCCAGCAGCGTAGAGGCTAGCGGGAGAGGACGCAATGAGCAGTTCTTC

V gene: TRBV5-1
clone size: -
J gene: TRBJ1-2
D gene: -
CDR3 protein: CASSSLEEGLMAGYTF
CDR3 DNA: TGCGCCAGCAGCTCTTTAGAGGAGGGCCTGATGGCTGGCTACACCTTC

V gene: TRBV6-6
clone size: -
J gene: TRBJ2-3
D gene: -
CDR3 protein: CASSSPLLSNTQYF
CDR3 DNA: TGTGCCAGCAGTTCCCCGCTACTGTCAAATACGCAGTATTTT

V gene: TRBV5-1
clone size: -
J gene: TRBJ1-4
D gene: -
CDR3 protein: CASSPGGGLEKLFF
CDR3 DNA: TGCGCCAGCAGCCCTGGAGGGGGTCTTGAAAAACTGTTTTTT